The source of this T cell receptor beta chain is a study of T-cell reconstitution after alpha-beta-depleted transplantation in children. This clonotype was counted many times. TCRbeta library preparation incorporated unique molecular identifiers. From the PCR reads, TCRdb called clonotypes with MiXCR, one entry per CDR3 protein. The sample includes 200,000 to 250,000 distinct CDR3 sequences, more than 10% of them seen just once. The CDR3 sequence is 14 residues long. The germline V gene has CDR1 LGHNA and CDR2 YSLEER. V gave up 5 bases and J gave up 2 bases, with 13 bases separating them. The chain carries TRBV4-3 and TRBJ2-7; D assignment may be TRBD1 or TRBD2 (5 bases each). This TCR was sampled from a human donor who donated a stem cell graft to a child with acute lymphoblastic leukemia. The specimen was PBMCs from the stem cell graft donor, collected from the stem cell graft. The CDR3 DNA reads as TGCGCCAGCAGCATCCGGGACGGACCCTACGAGCAGTACTTC. Translation: CASSIRDGPYEQYF.